These 15 T cell receptor beta chains share one sample of origin, sequenced in a study of T cell responses to AZD1222 COVID-19 vaccine. Profiling relied on immunoSEQ multiplex PCR, and the TCRdb table lists in-frame clones only, not all of them. The sample consists of around 140,000 clones, roughly 89% of them appearing once. The sample was peripheral blood, taken on day 0 of AZD1222 vaccination. These receptors came from an adult in good health.

In DNA, the CDR3 is TGTGCCAGTAGGGGTACAGGGGATGGCAATCAGCCCCAGCATTTT. Translating it yields CASRGTGDGNQPQHF. The V gene is TRBV19, the J gene TRBJ1-5, with 7 bases fitting TRBD1. The V gene's germline CDR1 is LNHDA and CDR2 SQIVND (reference sequence). The V and J ends lost 6 bases and 2 bases, in that order; junction bases with no gene match: 7. The CDR3 totals 15 residues. Complete variable domain (other parts from reference TRBV19 and TRBJ1-5): DGGITQSPKYLFRKEGQNVTLSCEQNLNHDAMYWYRQDPGQGLRLIYYSQIVNDFQKGDIAEGYSVSREKKESFPLTVTSAQKNPTAFYLCASRGTGDGNQPQHFGDGTRLSIL.

The chain employs TRBV5-1 and TRBJ1-1, with TRBD1 identical over 9 bases. This CDR3 region has 14 residues. Germline CDR1 reads SGHRS; CDR2 reads YFSETQ. V lost 5 bases, J lost 1 base, and 3 bases stayed unmatched. In DNA, the CDR3 is TGCGCCAGCAGACTGGGACAGGGGAACACTGAAGCTTTCTTT. It translates to CASRLGQGNTEAFF.

The sample holds one count of this clone. This chain uses TRBV7-2 with TRBJ1-4; no reliable D call. Trimming shortened V by 5 bases and J by 7 bases, and 11 bases separated the two germline ends. The CDR3 spans 13 residues. Germline CDR1 is SGHTA and CDR2 is FQGNSA. CDR3 amino acids: CASSRKQAEKLFF. The DNA of the CDR3 is TGTGCCAGCAGCCGAAAACAAGCTGAAAAACTGTTTTTT.

Concerning this clone: Relative to the germline gene, one junction end is altered; a read error may explain this. This chain connects TRBV5-1 to TRBJ2-2; D is undetermined. The CDR3 totals 12 residues. The germline CDR1 and CDR2 sequences are SGHRS and YFSETQ. The chain's CDR3 is CANSLDRWELFF. The DNA of the CDR3 is TGCGCCAACAGCTTGGACCGTTGGGAGCTGTTTTTT.

The chain combines TRBV27 with TRBJ2-7; 9 nucleotides align to TRBD1. Unmatched junction bases numbered 8, after V lost 3 bases and J lost 5 bases. The germline V gene has CDR1 MNHEY and CDR2 SMNVEV (reference sequence). CDR3 length: 15 amino acids. For the CDR3, the DNA is TGTGCCAGCAGTTTCAAGACAGGGGGATTCGACGAGCAGTACTTC. As protein: CASSFKTGGFDEQYF.

This chain joins TRBV11-1 and TRBJ2-1, with 7 bases fitting TRBD1. The CDR3 sequence is 15 residues long. Germline V gives CDR1 SGHAT, CDR2 FQDESV (reference sequence). V shed 5 bases, J shed 8 bases, and the junction held 12 bases outside the gene matches. The DNA of the CDR3 is TGTGCCAGCAGCCTGGGACAGCTGATGATGGATGAGCAGTTCTTC. The encoded protein is CASSLGQLMMDEQFF.

The chain employs TRBV12-3 or TRBV12-4 and TRBJ2-7, with unresolved D. V lost 5 bases and J lost 2, with 7 bases in between. The CDR3 loop spans 12 amino acids. In nucleotides, the CDR3 is TGTGCCAGCAGTATAGACCCCTACGAGCAGTACTTC. Translating gives CASSIDPYEQYF.

The chain has TRBV19 and TRBJ2-3, with a weak D call TRBD1 (6 bases). Germline assignment: CDR1 LNHDA and CDR2 SQIVND (reference sequence). V gave up 7 bases and J gave up 2 bases, with 19 bases separating them. The CDR3 has 16 amino acids. The CDR3 reads CASKGTRSTDTDTQYF. CDR3 nucleotides: TGTGCCAGTAAGGGGACAAGGTCCACCGACACAGATACGCAGTATTTT.

The genes are TRBV6-5 and TRBJ1-5; D is possibly TRBD1 (6 bases). From germline, CDR1 is MNHEY and CDR2 SVGAGI. V was pared by 5 bases and J by 3 bases, with 14 bases between. CDR3 length equals 15 residues. This CDR3 is CASSMGGWNNQPQHF. As DNA, the CDR3 is TGTGCCAGCAGTATGGGGGGCTGGAACAATCAGCCCCAGCATTTT.

J is TRBJ2-2 and V is TRBV29-1; 10 bases are shared with TRBD2. The CDR3 covers 15 residues. Looked up from germline, CDR1 is SQVTM and CDR2 is ANQGSEA. V was pared by 4 bases and J by 6 bases, with 8 bases of the junction left unmatched. In DNA form, the CDR3 reads TGCAGCGTTGGGGGGACTAGCGCCGGGTCCGGGGAGCTGTTTTTT. This gives the protein CSVGGTSAGSGELFF.

This sequence joins TRBV5-4 and TRBJ1-1; TRBD1 agrees at 8 bases. Trimming at V came to 2 bases and at J to 10 bases, leaving 19 bases not matched to a gene. Germline CDR1 reads SGHNT; CDR2 reads YYREEE (reference sequence). The length of the CDR3 is 17 residues. CDR3 residues: CASSFGTGGVSWIGAFF. The DNA of the CDR3 is TGTGCCAGCAGCTTTGGGACAGGAGGTGTCTCCTGGATTGGAGCTTTCTTT.

The chain carries TRBV6-5 and TRBJ1-5; D unclear. CDR1 MNHEY and CDR2 SVGAGI come from the germline V gene. V was pared by 5 bases and J by 0 bases, with 8 bases between. CDR3 length: 14 amino acids. This chain's CDR3 is CASSPEPSNQPQHF. Written as DNA, the CDR3 is TGTGCCAGCAGTCCCGAACCTAGCAATCAGCCCCAGCATTTT.

This clone was picked up one time. This chain connects TRBV3-1 (or the pseudogene TRBV3-2) to TRBJ1-1; a weak D match, TRBD1 (6 bases). CDR1 is LGHDT and CDR2 is YNNKEL in the germline V gene (reference sequence). The CDR3 spans 13 residues. Trimming cost V 4 bases and J 5 bases, with 11 bases left between them. CDR3 sequence: CASSRPGETEAFF. Here the CDR3 DNA reads TGTGCCAGCAGCCGACCAGGGGAAACTGAAGCTTTCTTT.

The chain has TRBV19 and TRBJ1-5; the D is unclear. The CDR3 sequence is 14 residues long. With 7 bases removed from V and 2 bases from J, the gap between germline ends came to 12 bases. The germline V gene has CDR1 LNHDA and CDR2 SQIVND (reference sequence). The CDR3 coding sequence is TGTGCCAGTACCCCCCCCCGGCGCAATCAGCCCCAGCATTTT. Amino acid sequence: CASTPPRRNQPQHF.

In its sample, this clone was seen once. The DNA of the CDR3 is TGTGCCAGTAGTCCGGGGGGTACTTCACCCCTCCACTTT. Translating gives CASSPGGTSPLHF. The chain has TRBV19 and TRBJ1-6, with D possibly matching TRBD1 (5 bases). Germline V gene lookup returns CDR1 LNHDA and CDR2 SQIVND (reference sequence). CDR3 length: 13 amino acids. Trimming stripped 5 bases from V and 9 bases from J, with 11 bases between.